The source of this T cell receptor (beta chain) is a study of regulatory T cells in long-lasting Graves disease. Germline V gene data show CDR1 as SGHRS and CDR2 as YFSETQ. This CDR3 has 15 amino acids. V was pared by 4 bases and J by 0 bases, with 11 bases between. iRepertoire HTBI primers and Arm-PCR of CDR3 regions built TCR beta libraries. TCRdb redid the calling of the multiplex PCR reads with MiXCR, one entry per CDR3 protein. The sample lists hundreds of thousands of distinct CDR3 sequences; 15% were seen once. This clonotype has at least ten counts. Time point noted: newly diagnosed GD, antithyroid drugs for less than 3 months. Scientists built the TCR library using RNA that was extracted from PBMCs. Guidelines of the American Thyroid Association were used to diagnose Graves' disease. The patients included were those that came from an endocrinology department in Xi'an, China. These data were likewise used in another study, on T cells in Graves' hyperthyroidism and ophthalmopathy. From that paper: Ophthalmopathy and stable hyperthyroidism were told apart by a 13 V-J model.

This sequence originates from a woman aged 40 to 50 with Graves disease. The specimen was peripheral blood mononuclear cells (PBMCs), collected at new diagnosis, from a patient treated with antithyroid drugs. The chain is built from TRBV5-1 and TRBJ2-1; D is perhaps TRBD2 (5 bases). In nucleotides, the CDR3 is TGCGCCAGCAGCCCCGGGATTAGCTCCTACAATGAGCAGTTCTTC. It is translated as CASSPGISSYNEQFF.